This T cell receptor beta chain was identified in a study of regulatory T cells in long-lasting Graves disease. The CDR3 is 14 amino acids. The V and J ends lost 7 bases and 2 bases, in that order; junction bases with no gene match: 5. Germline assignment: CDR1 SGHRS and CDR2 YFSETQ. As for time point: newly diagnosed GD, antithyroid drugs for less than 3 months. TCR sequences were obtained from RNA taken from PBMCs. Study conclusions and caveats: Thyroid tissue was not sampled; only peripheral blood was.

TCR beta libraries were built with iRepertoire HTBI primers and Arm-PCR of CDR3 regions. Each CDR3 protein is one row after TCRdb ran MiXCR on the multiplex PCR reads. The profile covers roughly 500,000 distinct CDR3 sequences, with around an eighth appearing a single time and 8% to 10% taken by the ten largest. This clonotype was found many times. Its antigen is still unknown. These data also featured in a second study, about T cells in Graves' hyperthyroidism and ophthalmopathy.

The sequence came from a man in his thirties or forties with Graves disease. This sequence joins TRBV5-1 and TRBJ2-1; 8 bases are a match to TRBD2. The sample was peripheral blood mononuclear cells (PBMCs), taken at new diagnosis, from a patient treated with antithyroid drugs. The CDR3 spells CASGTGGTYNEQFF. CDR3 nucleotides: TGCGCCAGCGGCACGGGGGGGACCTACAATGAGCAGTTCTTC.